This is a list of T cell receptor beta chains from one sample in a study of PD-1 blockade in classical Hodgkin lymphoma. TCRdb's copy holds only in-frame clones and misses some; the assay was immunoSEQ multiplex PCR. Seen here are 89,000 or so clones, about nine tenths observed once, and the top ten hold around 2.4%. The sequences come from peripheral blood mononuclear cells (PBMCs), collected before the second cycle of nivolumab. Receptors were obtained from a human donor with classical Hodgkin lymphoma. Both conserved end residues are part of each CDR3. The D gene is left open where the match is weak. Clone sizes are given selectively: once, few, many, or a class where the clone is expanded.

V,size,D,J,DNA,CDR3
TRBV4-2,once,TRBD1,TRBJ1-2,TGTGCCAGCAGCCAAGGTCCGAGGACAGGGCCCGGCTATGGCTACACCTTC,CASSQGPRTGPGYGYTF
TRBV10-2,-,-,TRBJ1-4,TGCGCCAGCAGGGGGGCTGCAACTAATGAAAAACTGTTTTTT,CASRGAATNEKLFF
TRBV30,-,TRBD1,TRBJ2-7,TGTGCCTGGAGTGGCGGACAGGGTCCCTACGAGCAGTACTTC,CAWSGGQGPYEQYF
TRBV9,-,TRBD1,TRBJ2-2,TGTGCCAGCAGCGCTACGGGACAGTCAGTTATGGAGCTGTTTTTT,CASSATGQSVMELFF
TRBV7-2,once,TRBD2,TRBJ2-1,TGTGCCAGCAGGCCCCCGGGACTAGCGGACAATGAGCAGTTCTTC,CASRPPGLADNEQFF
TRBV4-1,few,-,TRBJ2-1,TGCGCCAGCAGCCAGGAGGGTTACAATGAGCAGTTCTTC,CASSQEGYNEQFF
TRBV27,once,-,TRBJ2-1,TGTGCCAGCAGTCATTTTAGTGGTGGAGCACTGAGTTTGTACAATGAGCAGTTCTTC,CASSHFSGGALSLYNEQFF
TRBV5-5,-,TRBD2,TRBJ2-2,TGTGCCAGCATCCAGACTAGCGGGAGATTGGGCACCGGGGAGCTGTTTTTT,CASIQTSGRLGTGELFF
TRBV28,-,-,TRBJ1-1,TGTGCCAGCAGTCCCCCCGTAGGGGGGAACACTGAAGCTTTCTTT,CASSPPVGGNTEAFF
TRBV7-9,-,TRBD2,TRBJ2-3,TGTGCCAGCAGCTTAGCGCGGGGGACTAGGAGCACAGATACGCAGTATTTT,CASSLARGTRSTDTQYF
TRBV6-6,-,-,TRBJ2-7,TGTGCCAGCAGTTACTCGCTTCACTACGAGCAGTACTTC,CASSYSLHYEQYF
TRBV4-2,-,TRBD2,TRBJ2-5,TGTGCCAGCAGCCCCGTACTAGCGGGAGGAACCCAGTACTTC,CASSPVLAGGTQYF
TRBV7-7,-,-,TRBJ2-5,TGTGCTAGCAGCTTAAATGGCTTCCAAGAGACCCAGTACTTC,CASSLNGFQETQYF
TRBV19,-,TRBD2,TRBJ2-3,TGTGCCAGTAGTGAGACTAGCGGGGTCACAGATACGCAGTATTTT,CASSETSGVTDTQYF
TRBV6-7,-,TRBD2,TRBJ2-3,TGTGCCAGCAGCTACACCGTGACTAGCGGGAGGCCGAGCACAGATACGCAGTATTTT,CASSYTVTSGRPSTDTQYF
TRBV10-3,-,TRBD2,TRBJ2-2,TGTGCCATCAGCGATAATAGAACAATAGCGGGAGGGCCATATGGGGAGCTGTTTTTT,CAISDNRTIAGGPYGELFF
TRBV6-4,-,-,TRBJ2-6,TGTGCCAGCAGCCCACAGGCTACTGGGGCCAACGTCCTGACTTTC,CASSPQATGANVLTF
TRBV28,-,-,TRBJ2-2,TGTGCCAGCAGTTCTCCCCTCCTAGGGAACACCGGGGAGCTGTTTTTT,CASSSPLLGNTGELFF
TRBV11-2,-,TRBD2,TRBJ2-5,TGTGCCAGCAGCTTAGGGGACTATGGGCAATGGGAGACCCAGTACTTC,CASSLGDYGQWETQYF
TRBV10-2,-,-,TRBJ2-6,TGCGCCAGCAGGGCGGACAGCCCCACGAGGTCTGGGGCCAACGTCCTGACTTTC,CASRADSPTRSGANVLTF
TRBV5-6,-,-,TRBJ2-7,TGTGCCAGCCAGCCCGGGACTTGGGACTACGAGCAGTACTTC,CASQPGTWDYEQYF
TRBV6-1,-,-,TRBJ2-1,TGTGCCAGCGAGGGACTTCCCAGCTACAATGAGCAGTTCTTC,CASEGLPSYNEQFF
TRBV5-1,-,TRBD1,TRBJ1-4,TGCGCCAGCAGCTTGAGGGACAGTGGGCCCGGACTGTTTTTT,CASSLRDSGPGLFF
TRBV5-1,-,-,TRBJ2-5,TGCGCCAGCAGCTTTGACTCGGGAGAATTTCGTCCCCAGTACTTC,CASSFDSGEFRPQYF
TRBV21-1,-,-,TRBJ1-2,TGTGCCAGCAGCAAAGGACAGGGGAGTGGGAGCAAGCGAGCTAACTATGGCTACACCTTC,CASSKGQGSGSKRANYGYTF